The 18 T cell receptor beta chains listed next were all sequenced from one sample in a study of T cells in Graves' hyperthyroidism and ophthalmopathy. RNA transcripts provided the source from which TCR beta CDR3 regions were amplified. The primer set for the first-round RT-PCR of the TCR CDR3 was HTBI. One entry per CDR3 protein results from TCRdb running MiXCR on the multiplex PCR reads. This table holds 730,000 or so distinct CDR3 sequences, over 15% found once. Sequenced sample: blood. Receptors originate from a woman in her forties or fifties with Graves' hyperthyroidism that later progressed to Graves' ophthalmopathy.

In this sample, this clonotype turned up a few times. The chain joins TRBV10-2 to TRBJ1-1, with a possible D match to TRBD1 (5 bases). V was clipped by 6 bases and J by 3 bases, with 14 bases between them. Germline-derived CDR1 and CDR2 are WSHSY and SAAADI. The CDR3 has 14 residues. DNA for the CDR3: TGCGCCAGCAGCCCCCAGTTAGGGGACACTGAAGCTTTCTTT. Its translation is CASSPQLGDTEAFF.

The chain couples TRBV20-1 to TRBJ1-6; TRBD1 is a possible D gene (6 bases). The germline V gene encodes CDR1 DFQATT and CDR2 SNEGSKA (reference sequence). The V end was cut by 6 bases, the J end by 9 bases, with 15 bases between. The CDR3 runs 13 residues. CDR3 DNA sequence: TGCAGTGCCCAGCTGGGGGGCGCTTCACCCCTCCACTTT. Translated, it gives CSAQLGGASPLHF.

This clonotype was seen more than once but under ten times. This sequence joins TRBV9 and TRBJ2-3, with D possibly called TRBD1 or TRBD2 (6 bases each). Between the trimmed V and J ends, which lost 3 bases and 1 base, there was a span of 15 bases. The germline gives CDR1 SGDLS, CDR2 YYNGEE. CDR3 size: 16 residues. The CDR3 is CASSGGDTSRTDTQYF. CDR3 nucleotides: TGTGCCAGCAGCGGCGGGGACACCTCTCGCACAGATACGCAGTATTTT.

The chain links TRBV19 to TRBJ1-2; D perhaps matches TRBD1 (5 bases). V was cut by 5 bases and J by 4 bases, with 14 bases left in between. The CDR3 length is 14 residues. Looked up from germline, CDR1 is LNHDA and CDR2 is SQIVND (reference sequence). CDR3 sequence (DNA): TGTGCCAGTAGTCCCGAAGGGAGGGGCTATGGCTACACCTTC. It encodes CASSPEGRGYGYTF.

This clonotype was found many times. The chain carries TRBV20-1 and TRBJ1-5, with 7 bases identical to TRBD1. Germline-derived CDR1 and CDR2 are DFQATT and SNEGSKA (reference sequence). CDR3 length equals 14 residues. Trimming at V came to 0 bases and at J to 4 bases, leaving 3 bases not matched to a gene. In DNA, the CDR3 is TGCAGTGCTAGAGATCCCAGGGGGAATCAGCCCCAGCATTTT. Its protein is CSARDPRGNQPQHF.

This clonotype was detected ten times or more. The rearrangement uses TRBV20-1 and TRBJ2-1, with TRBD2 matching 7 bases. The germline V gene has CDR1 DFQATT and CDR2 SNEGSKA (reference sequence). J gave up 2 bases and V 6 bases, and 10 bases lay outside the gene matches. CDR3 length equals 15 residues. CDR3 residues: CSANRWGGAYNEQFF. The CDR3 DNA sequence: TGCAGTGCAAATCGATGGGGGGGAGCCTACAATGAGCAGTTCTTC.

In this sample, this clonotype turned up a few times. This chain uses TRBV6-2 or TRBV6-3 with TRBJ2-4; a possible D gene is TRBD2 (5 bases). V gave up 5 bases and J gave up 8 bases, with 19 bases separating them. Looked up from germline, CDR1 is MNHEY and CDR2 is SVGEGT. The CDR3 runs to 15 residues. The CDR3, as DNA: TGTGCCAGCAGTCACGAGGGTGGAGAATGGGACATTCAGTACTTC. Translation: CASSHEGGEWDIQYF.

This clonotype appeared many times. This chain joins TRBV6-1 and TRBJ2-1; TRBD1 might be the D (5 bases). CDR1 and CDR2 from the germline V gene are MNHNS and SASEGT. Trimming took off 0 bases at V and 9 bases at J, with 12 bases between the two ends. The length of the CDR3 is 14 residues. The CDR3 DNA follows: TGTGCCAGCAGTGAAGCGGGGCTAGACGGTGAGCAGTTCTTC. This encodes CASSEAGLDGEQFF.

The CDR3 protein is CASSRDRGQGDTQYF. The DNA of the CDR3 is TGTGCCAGCAGCCGGGACAGGGGGCAGGGAGATACGCAGTATTTT. The chain carries TRBV13 and TRBJ2-3; TRBD1 aligns across 12 bases. This CDR3 spans 15 amino acids. Losses at the gene ends were 5 bases for V and 5 bases for J; bases not matched to a gene: 5. In germline, CDR1 is PRHDT, CDR2 FYEKMQ (reference sequence).

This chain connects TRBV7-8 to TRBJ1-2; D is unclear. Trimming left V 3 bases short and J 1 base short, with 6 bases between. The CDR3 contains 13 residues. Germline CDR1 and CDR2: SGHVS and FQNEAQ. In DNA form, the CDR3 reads TGTGCCAGCAGCTTGTACCATAACTATGGCTACACCTTC. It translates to CASSLYHNYGYTF.

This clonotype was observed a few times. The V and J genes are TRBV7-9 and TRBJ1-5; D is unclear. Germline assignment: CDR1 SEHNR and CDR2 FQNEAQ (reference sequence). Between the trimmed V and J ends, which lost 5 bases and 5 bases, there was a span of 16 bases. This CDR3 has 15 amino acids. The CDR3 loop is CASSRSSGSDQPQHF. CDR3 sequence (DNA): TGTGCCAGCAGCAGATCATCGGGGTCGGATCAGCCCCAGCATTTT. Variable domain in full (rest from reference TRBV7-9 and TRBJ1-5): DTGVSQNPRHKITKRGQNVTFRCDPISEHNRLYWYRQTLGQGPEFLTYFQNEAQLEKSRLLSDRFSAERPKGSFSTLEIQRTEQGDSAMYLCASSRSSGSDQPQHFGDGTRLSIL.

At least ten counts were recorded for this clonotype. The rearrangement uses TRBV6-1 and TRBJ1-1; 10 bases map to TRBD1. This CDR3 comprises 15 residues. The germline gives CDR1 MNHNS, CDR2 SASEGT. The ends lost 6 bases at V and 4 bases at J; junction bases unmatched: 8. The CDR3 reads CASSHLGTGVTEAFF. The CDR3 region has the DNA TGTGCCAGCAGCCACCTGGGGACAGGGGTCACTGAAGCTTTCTTT.

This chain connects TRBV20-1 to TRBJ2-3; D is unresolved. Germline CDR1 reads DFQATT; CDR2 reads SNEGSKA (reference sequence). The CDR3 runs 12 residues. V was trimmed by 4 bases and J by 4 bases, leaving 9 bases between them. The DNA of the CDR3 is TGCAGTGCTAAGTTGGGCCCAGATACGCAGTATTTT. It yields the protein CSAKLGPDTQYF.

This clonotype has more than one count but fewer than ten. Written as DNA, the CDR3 is TGTGCCAGCAGCGAGGACCTTAACGGGTACAATGAGCAGTTCTTC. This codes for CASSEDLNGYNEQFF. V and J are TRBV9 and TRBJ2-1; D gene unclear. The CDR3 loop spans 15 amino acids. V lost 3 bases to trimming and J lost 4 bases, with 14 bases between them. Germline V lookup: CDR1 SGDLS, CDR2 YYNGEE. Full variable domain (missing parts from reference TRBV9 and TRBJ2-1): DSGVTQTPKHLITATGQRVTLRCSPRSGDLSVYWYQQSLDQGLQFLIQYYNGEERAKGNILERFSAQQFPDLHSELNLSSLELGDSALYFCASSEDLNGYNEQFFGPGTRLTVL.

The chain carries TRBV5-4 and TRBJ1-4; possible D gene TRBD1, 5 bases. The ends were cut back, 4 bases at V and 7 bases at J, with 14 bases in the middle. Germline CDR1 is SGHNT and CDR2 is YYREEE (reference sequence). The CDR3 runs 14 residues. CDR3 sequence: CASSPDMEFEKLFF. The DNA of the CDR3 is TGTGCCAGCAGCCCGGACATGGAGTTTGAAAAACTGTTTTTT.

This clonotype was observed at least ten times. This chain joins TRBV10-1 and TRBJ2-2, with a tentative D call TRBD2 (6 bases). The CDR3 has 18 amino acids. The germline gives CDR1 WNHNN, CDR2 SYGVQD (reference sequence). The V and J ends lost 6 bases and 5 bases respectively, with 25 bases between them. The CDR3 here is CASSAPLSPGLQTGELFF. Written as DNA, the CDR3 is TGCGCCAGCAGCGCCCCGTTATCTCCGGGACTCCAAACCGGGGAGCTGTTTTTT.

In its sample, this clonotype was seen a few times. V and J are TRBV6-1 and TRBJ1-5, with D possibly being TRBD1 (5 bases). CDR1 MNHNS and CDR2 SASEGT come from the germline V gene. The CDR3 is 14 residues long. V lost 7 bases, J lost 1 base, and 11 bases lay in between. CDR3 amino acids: CASIWGGSNQPQHF. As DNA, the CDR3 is TGTGCCAGCATCTGGGGGGGAAGCAATCAGCCCCAGCATTTT.

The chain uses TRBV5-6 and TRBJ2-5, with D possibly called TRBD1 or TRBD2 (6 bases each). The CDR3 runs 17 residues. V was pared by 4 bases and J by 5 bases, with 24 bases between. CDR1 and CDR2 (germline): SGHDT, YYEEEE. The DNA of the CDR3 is TGTGCCAGCAGCGACCCCCGGGGGACAACGGGACGGGAGACCCAGTACTTC. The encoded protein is CASSDPRGTTGRETQYF.